This T cell receptor beta chain stems from a study of T cell clonality in common variable immunodeficiency. Blood samples were heparinized, about 5 to 8 ml per donor. Profiled with immunoSEQ multiplex PCR; TCRdb holds only in-frame clones, not every one. Sampling found some 38,000 clones, none seen once. Germline CDR1 reads SGHRS; CDR2 reads YFSETQ. The CDR3 has 14 amino acids. V shed 3 bases, J shed 4 bases, and the junction held 5 bases outside the gene matches. General study points: CVID patient heterogeneity limited repertoire-clinical complication correlations. CVID subjects shared fewer TCRbeta clones than healthy controls did.

This clone was counted many times. Its antigen is unknown. Read sequence stops 3 residues before the CDR3 end, and the germline J gene provides the missing end. The chain employs TRBV5-1 and TRBJ1-1; 8 bases line up with TRBD1. Input material: peripheral blood mononuclear cells. The sequence came from a person aged 18 to 75 in good health. CDR3 region: CASSSGTGRTEAFF. CDR3 DNA, as far as it was read: TGCGCCAGCAGCTCCGGGACAGGACGCACTGAA.